This TCR beta chain was sequenced during a study of CD8 T cells in ankylosing spondylitis. TCRdb re-called the 5' RACE reads with MiXCR, one entry per CDR3 protein. This sample has hundreds of thousands of distinct CDR3 sequences, with about 12% found just once. Study observations and caveats: What seemed typical of ankylosing spondylitis blood was a TCR beta motif built from several highly homologous variants.

The table lists this clonotype with a few counts. What it recognizes is unknown. The sequence was obtained from a male donor with ankylosing spondylitis. The sequencing input was blood, either unsorted or a sorted T cell fraction (not recorded which).

The chain's CDR3 is CASSQDALAGGSHEQFF. CDR3 DNA sequence: TGCGCCAGCAGCCAAGATGCGCTAGCGGGAGGTTCACACGAGCAGTTCTTC. The genes are TRBV4-3 and TRBJ2-1, with 11 bases that match TRBD2. Germline V lookup: CDR1 LGHNA, CDR2 YSLEER. J gave up 10 bases and V 0 bases, and 11 bases lay outside the gene matches. The CDR3 is 17 residues long.